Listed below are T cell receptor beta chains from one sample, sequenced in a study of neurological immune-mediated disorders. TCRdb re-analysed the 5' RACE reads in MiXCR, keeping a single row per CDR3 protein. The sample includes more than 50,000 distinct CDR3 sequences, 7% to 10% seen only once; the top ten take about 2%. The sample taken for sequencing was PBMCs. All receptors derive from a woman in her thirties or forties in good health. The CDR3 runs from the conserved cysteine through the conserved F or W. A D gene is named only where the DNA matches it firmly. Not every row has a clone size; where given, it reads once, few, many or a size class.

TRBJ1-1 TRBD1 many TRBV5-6 TGTGCCAGCAGCCGGGACAGGGAAGTTTGGGGACTCTGGACTGAAGCTTTCTTT CASSRDREVWGLWTEAFF
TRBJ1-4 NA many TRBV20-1 TGCAGTGCTAGTACCGGATGGAGAGGCGAAAAACTGTTTTTT CSASTGWRGEKLFF
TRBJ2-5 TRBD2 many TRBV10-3 TGTGCCATCGGAACTAATGGGGGGGACGAGACCCAGTACTTC CAIGTNGGDETQYF
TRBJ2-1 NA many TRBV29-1 TGCAGCGTGGGTCGGGATGAGCAGTTCTTC CSVGRDEQFF
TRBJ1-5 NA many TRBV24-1 TGTGCCACCAGTGATTTGGGTCAGCCCCAGCATTTT CATSDLGQPQHF
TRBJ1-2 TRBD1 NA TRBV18 TGTGCCAGCTCGTCAGGACAGGGCGGTGGTTATGGCTACACCTTC CASSSGQGGGYGYTF
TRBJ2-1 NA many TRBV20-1 TGCAGTGCTAGAGGGGGGATGGGCAGTCTGGACCACAATGAGCAGTTCTTC CSARGGMGSLDHNEQFF
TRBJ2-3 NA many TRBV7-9 TGTGCCAGCAGCTTAGCGGAACTAGACTCAGATACGCAGTATTTT CASSLAELDSDTQYF
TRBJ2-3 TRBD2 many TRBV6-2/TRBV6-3 TGTGCCAGCACAAAGCTAGCGGGAGGGATAACAGATACGCAGTATTTT CASTKLAGGITDTQYF
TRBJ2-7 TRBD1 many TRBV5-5 TGTGCCAGCAGCTCGGGACAGGGGGACTCCTACGAGCAGTACTTC CASSSGQGDSYEQYF
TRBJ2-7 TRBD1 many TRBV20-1 TGCAGTGCGGGGACAGGGGGCGAGCAGTACTTC CSAGTGGEQYF
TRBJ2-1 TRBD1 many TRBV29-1 TGCAGCGTTCAAACAGGGGTCGAGCAGTTCTTC CSVQTGVEQFF
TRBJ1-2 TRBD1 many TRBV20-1 TGCAGTGCTAGTCGGGACAGGGATGGCTACACCTTC CSASRDRDGYTF
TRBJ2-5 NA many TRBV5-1 TGCGCCAGCAGCCTAGGTTTTCTTGCGGGACAAGAGACCCAGTACTTC CASSLGFLAGQETQYF
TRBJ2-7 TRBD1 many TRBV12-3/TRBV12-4 TGTGCCAGCAGGACCGGGACAGGGGGCGGGGAGCAGTACTTC CASRTGTGGGEQYF
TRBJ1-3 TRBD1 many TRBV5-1 TGCGCCAGCAGCTTGTCAGGGGGCCAGGACACCATATATTTT CASSLSGGQDTIYF
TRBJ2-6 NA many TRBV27 TGTGCCAGCAGCCCCCAGCCTCTCTCTGGGGCCAACGTCCTGACTTTC CASSPQPLSGANVLTF
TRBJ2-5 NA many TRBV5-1 TGCGCCAGCAGCGTCGGGACCAAAGAGACCCAGTACTTC CASSVGTKETQYF
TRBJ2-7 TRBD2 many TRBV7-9 TGTGCCAGCAGCTTAATAAATAGTAGACTAGCGGGGAACTACGAGCAGTACTTC CASSLINSRLAGNYEQYF
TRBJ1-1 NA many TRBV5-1 TGCGCCAGCAGCTTGGGGGGGGGCCCCCGGGGCACTGAAGCTTTCTTT CASSLGGGPRGTEAFF
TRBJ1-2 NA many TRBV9 TGTGCCAGCAGCCCCTCGTTCGGGGTAGGCTATGGCTACACCTTC CASSPSFGVGYGYTF
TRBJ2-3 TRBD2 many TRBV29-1 TGCAGCCTGGCTGGCGGGAGGACAGATACGCAGTATTTT CSLAGGRTDTQYF
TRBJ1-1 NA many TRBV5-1 TGCGCCAGCAGCTTGGGGCAGGGTGGCACTGAAGCTTTCTTT CASSLGQGGTEAFF
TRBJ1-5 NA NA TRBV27 TGTGCCAGCAGTCCTCGGACAAGGGGTAGACAGCCCCAGCATTTT CASSPRTRGRQPQHF
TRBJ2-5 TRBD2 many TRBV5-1 TGCGCCAGCAGCAGGGTAGCGGGAGTAAGAGAGACCCAGTACTTC CASSRVAGVRETQYF
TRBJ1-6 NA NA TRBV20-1 TGCAGTGCTAGCCCTGCAGGTGGCAATTCACCCCTCCACTTT CSASPAGGNSPLHF
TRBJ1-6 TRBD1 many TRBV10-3 TGTGCCATCCAGGGGGCAAGTAATTCACCCCTCCACTTT CAIQGASNSPLHF
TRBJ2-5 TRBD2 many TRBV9 TGTGCCAGCAGCGTAGAGGGACTAGTCCGAGAGACCCAGTACTTC CASSVEGLVRETQYF
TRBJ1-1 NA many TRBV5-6 TGTGCCAGCAGCTTGTACAGGAGGAACACTGAAGCTTTCTTT CASSLYRRNTEAFF
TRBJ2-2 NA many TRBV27 TGTGCCAGCAGCCGTAACACCGGGGAGCTGTTTTTT CASSRNTGELFF
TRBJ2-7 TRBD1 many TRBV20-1 TGCAGTGCTAGGATACCAGGGGGCCGACACGAGCAGTACTTC CSARIPGGRHEQYF
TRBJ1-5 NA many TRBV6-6 TGTGCCAGCAGTTACGGGGGTTCGGGCAATCAGCCCCAGCATTTT CASSYGGSGNQPQHF
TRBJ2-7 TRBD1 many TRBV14 TGTGCCAGCAGCCTCCGACAGGGGATCTACGAGCAGTACTTC CASSLRQGIYEQYF
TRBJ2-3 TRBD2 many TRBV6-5 TGTGCCAGCAGTCGACGACTAGCGGGAAGCACAGATACGCAGTATTTT CASSRRLAGSTDTQYF
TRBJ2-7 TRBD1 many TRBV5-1 TGCGCCAGCAGCTTGGATACCGGGACAGGGCAAGTCGAGCAGTACTTC CASSLDTGTGQVEQYF
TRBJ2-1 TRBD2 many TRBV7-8 TGTGCCAGCAACCCGGGACTAGCGGCCAGGGTGCAGTTCTTC CASNPGLAARVQFF
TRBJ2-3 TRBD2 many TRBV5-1 TGCGCCAGCAGCTTAGGTGGGACTAGCGGGGGCACAGATACGCAGTATTTT CASSLGGTSGGTDTQYF
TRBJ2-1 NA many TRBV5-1 TGCGCCAGCAGCTTAGCGGCTGAGCAGTTCTTC CASSLAAEQFF
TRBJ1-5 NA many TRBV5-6 TGTGCCAGCAGCTTGCAGGATAATAGCAATCAGCCCCAGCATTTT CASSLQDNSNQPQHF
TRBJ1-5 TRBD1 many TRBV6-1 TGTGCCAGCAGTGTTGGACAGGGGGCAATTCAGCCCCAGCATTTT CASSVGQGAIQPQHF
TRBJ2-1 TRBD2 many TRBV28 TGTGCCAGCAGTTTTTTGTCTAGCGGGGGGAATGAGCAGTTCTTC CASSFLSSGGNEQFF
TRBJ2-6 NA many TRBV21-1 TGTGCCAGCAGCAAATGGGAACGTAGAGCGCTCGGCTCTGGGGCCAACGTCCTGACTTTC CASSKWERRALGSGANVLTF
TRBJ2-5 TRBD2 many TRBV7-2 TGTGCCAGCAGCTTGACATTAGCGGGGGGGCGGGAGACCCAGTACTTC CASSLTLAGGRETQYF
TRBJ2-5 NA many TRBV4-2 TGTGCCAGCAGCGCCGGGGTGAAGGAGACCCAGTACTTC CASSAGVKETQYF
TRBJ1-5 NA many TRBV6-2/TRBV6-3 TGTGCCAGCAGTCCCAAGGGGCGATCTCAGCCCCAGCATTTT CASSPKGRSQPQHF
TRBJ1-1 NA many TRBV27 TGTGCCAGCAGTTCTTGGGGGAGCACTGAAGCTTTCTTT CASSSWGSTEAFF
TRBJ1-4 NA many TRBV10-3 TGTGCCATCAGTGACGGCTGGGTTGCTAATGAAAAACTGTTTTTT CAISDGWVANEKLFF
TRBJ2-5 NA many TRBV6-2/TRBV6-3 TGTGCCAGCAGTTACGGTTTCCCAAGCCAAGAGACCCAGTACTTC CASSYGFPSQETQYF
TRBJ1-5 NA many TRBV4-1 TGCGCCAGCAGCCAAGTCCGGGACATCTTCAATCAGCCCCAGCATTTT CASSQVRDIFNQPQHF
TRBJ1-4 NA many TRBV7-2 TGTGCCAGCAGCTTAATCCACGGTACAACTAATGAAAAACTGTTTTTT CASSLIHGTTNEKLFF
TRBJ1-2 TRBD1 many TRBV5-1 TGCGCCAGCAGCCCCCGGCGCAGGGGGCTGGATGGCTACACCTTC CASSPRRRGLDGYTF
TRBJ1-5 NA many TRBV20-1 TGCAGTGCTAGAGACAGGGGAATCCCCGCTGATCAGCCCCAGCATTTT CSARDRGIPADQPQHF
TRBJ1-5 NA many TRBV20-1 TGCAGTGCTAGTACAGGGATTTACAATCAGCCCCAGCATTTT CSASTGIYNQPQHF
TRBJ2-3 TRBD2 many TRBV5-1 TGCGCCAGCAGCTCGGGTGAGAGCGGGAGTACAGATACGCAGTATTTT CASSSGESGSTDTQYF
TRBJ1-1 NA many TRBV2 TGTGCCAGCAGGCTCGTGCCAGGGGAGGTTGCTGAAGCTTTCTTT CASRLVPGEVAEAFF
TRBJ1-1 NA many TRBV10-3 TGTGCCGGAAAGGACAGTGCCAACCCTGAAGCTTTCTTT CAGKDSANPEAFF
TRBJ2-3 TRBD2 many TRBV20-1 TGCAGTGCTTTGGCTAGCGGGAACACAGATACGCAGTATTTT CSALASGNTDTQYF
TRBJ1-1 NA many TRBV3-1 TGTGCCAGCAGCCGGACCGGAACTGAAGCTTTCTTT CASSRTGTEAFF